This T cell receptor beta chain derives from a study of cytomegalovirus exposure and HLA in healthy donors (dated 2017 in TCRdb). Regarding the research as a whole: In an earlier analysis of approximately 640 of the donors, 276 Gb of sequence data and 117 million unique TCR beta sequences from approximately 180 million T cells were reported. The study aimed to test whether cataloging public T cell receptors could reveal signatures of past pathogen exposure. Of the roughly 400 genotyped donors, approximately 83% fell in the genetic ancestry cluster associated with self-reported Caucasian donors. Roughly 300 gigabases of sequencing data and tens of millions of unique TCR sequences were included in an early release covering around 600 HLA-typed donors. To predict cytomegalovirus infection status, the study brought together high-throughput TCR immunosequencing, statistical association of individual TCRs with disease status, and machine learning. Using immunosequencing, the study profiled T cell repertoires from 500 to 800 subjects and related those repertoires to cytomegalovirus serostatus. In addition to the first cohort of 666 subjects, a separate validation cohort of some 120 different subjects was used. A later analysis re-examined previously published TCR beta repertoires from just over 650 donors and added high-resolution HLA genotyping to investigate patterns of TCR occurrence. The later analysis used no new phenotypic data to find candidate immune exposures, relying instead on TCR beta sequences and their occurrence across donors. Donor age, sex, ethnicity and CMV serostatus were collected together with the repertoire data. Genome-wide SNP genotypes for about 55% of the roughly 670 donors were used in a later genetic analysis, which treated that subset as a discovery cohort. Among about 400 genotyped donors of the cohort, an average of roughly 230,000 unique TCR beta nucleotide sequences was sequenced per donor, of which 15% to 20% were non-productive. The number of typed donors differed by locus: roughly 629-630 for A, B, C, DRB1 and DQB1; 522 for DQA1; 600 to 610 for DPA1; and around 450 for DPB1. Every discovery cohort repertoire had been produced on one sequencing platform. Class I and class II HLA loci were covered by the typing at four-digit resolution. In an earlier analysis of 500 to 650 of the donors, high-throughput TCR beta sequencing was used to judge whether each TCR beta V gene segment behaved as functional or pseudogenic. Because of strong linkage in the cohort, a handful of DR-DQ haplotypes were treated as single units for association and clustering. Study-level results and caveats: Assigning TCR associations to individual alleles was difficult when HLA alleles, especially DR and DQ, strongly co-occurred. In a later genetic analysis, fewer N-insertions in productive TCRs were reported among donors in an Asian-associated ancestry cluster than the 666-donor mean. Immune exposure information for the cohort was limited to CMV serostatus. A further reported finding was that TCR beta sequences accurately predicted the HLA-A and HLA-B alleles for most subjects in the first cohort. Several of the top co-occurrence clusters appeared to be linked to parvovirus B19, influenza, CMV and Epstein-Barr virus, according to a later analysis. Because HLA typing was missing for some donors at each locus, association tests included only the typed subset. A few of the identified cytomegalovirus-associated TCR beta chains were confirmed in vitro to be specific for cytomegalovirus antigens. Roughly 15 rarely observed V segments, including chromosome 9 orphons, were excluded from the earlier analysis of almost 600 of the donors because counts were too low. While some public TCRs were present in many individuals, most TCR sequences turned up only very rarely across donors. In both the original and validation cohorts, the classifier was reported to diagnose cytomegalovirus status with high specificity and sensitivity. The 87-base-pair reads could not distinguish some IMGT-functional V segments, including TRBV6-2 and TRBV6-3, so those segments were excluded. A total of some 180 TCR beta chains were listed by the study as associated with cytomegalovirus. In a later analysis, the rate of TCR association differed among HLA loci, with DRB1 alleles having the most associated TCRs and HLA-C alleles having the fewest. It was suggested by the authors that the approach could potentially be generalized to other disease states and immunological phenotypes. In a later genetic analysis, a missense DCLRE1C variant was associated with V-gene and J-gene trimming of TCR beta chains, and the association was replicated in an independent cohort. A later analysis found that HLA-associated TCR beta chains were more clonally expanded and had lower generation probabilities than equally common non-associated chains. Specific HLA alleles were associated with 15,000 to 20,000 TCR beta sequences at a false discovery rate of 0.05 in a later analysis. The presence/absence analyses assumed that sequencing depth was roughly uniform across donors, and that assumption may not be true. In an earlier analysis of fewer than 750 of the donors, most TCR beta V segments were observed in productive rearrangements about 90% or about 30% of the time, broadly matching IMGT annotations. Linkage disequilibrium might explain the correlated functional status among segregating V segments, but an unknown experimental factor could not be ruled out. A later analysis found that most CMV-associated TCR beta chains appeared HLA-restricted, with HLA associations seemingly driven largely by CMV exposure. Only TCR beta chains were sequenced in this cohort, and the absence of alpha or paired-chain data limited detectable features. A cluster of highly shared sequence variants was judged likely to represent a technical artifact of the sequencing pipeline.

The cohort comprised more than 550 healthy bone marrow donors. At the time of sampling, every cohort member was nominally healthy, though immune exposures that went unrecorded were likely present. The donor was CMV seronegative and belonged to the group of 320 or so seronegative cohort members. Each donor provided a peripheral blood sample, and peripheral blood mononuclear cells were used for TCR beta sequencing. The Qiagen DNeasy Blood Extraction Kit was used to extract genomic DNA from the blood cell samples. On this clone itself: This receptor's antigen is unknown. Base qualities are not provided; no much larger clone lies one nucleotide away.

Preparation of the library involved the immunoSEQ multiplex PCR assay. The multiplex PCR relied on a mix of 60 forward primers for TCR Vbeta segments and 13 reverse primers for TCR Jbeta segments. Amplification of the CDR3 region of rearranged TCR beta genes was performed with a multiplex PCR assay on genomic DNA. The amplified TCR beta libraries were sequenced on the Illumina HiSeq System as 87-base-pair reads. The authors' analysis ran thus. A later analysis tallied 75 million to 85 million unique TCR beta chains across the 666 repertoires, and around 10 million of those chains were shared by two or more donors. To remove PCR and sequencing errors, raw reads were error-corrected and collapsed into unique sequences using a nearest-neighbor algorithm that merged closely related sequences. V, D and J gene segments were assigned by aligning CDR3 sequences to IMGT reference sequences. For a sequence to be retained, at least a six-nucleotide match to both a V gene segment and a J gene segment was required. A rearrangement was called productive if the CDR3 had no stop codons and remained in frame with V and J, and every other rearrangement was called non-productive. CDR3 was defined by IMGT convention, running from the second conserved V-encoded cysteine to the conserved J-encoded phenylalanine. In an earlier analysis of roughly 610 of the donors, sequences lacking an unambiguous match to a single V gene segment were excluded. An earlier analysis of some 500 of the donors classified V segments as functional when productive rearrangements were above 56.7% and as segregating when the standard deviation between donors was above 5%. A statistical classification framework was built for diagnosing cytomegalovirus status from the catalog of TCR beta chain sequences. In a later analysis, V and J genes were assigned by comparing TCR nucleotide sequences against IMGT/GENE-DB human TR gene sequences. Using the TCRdist pipeline, a later analysis assigned CDR3 sequences along with most-parsimonious VDJ recombination scenarios. A later analysis defined each TCR beta chain by its CDR3 amino acid sequence plus V-gene family, and excluded reads lacking a unique V-gene family. As a way to deal with suspected cross-contamination and a sequencing artifact, a later analysis dropped roughly 600 nucleotide sequences that were highly shared and had low generation probability. In a later analysis, a clonal expansion index for each public chain was calculated from normalized within-repertoire ranks of inferred template counts. Generation probabilities in a later analysis came from a VDJ recombination model fitted to out-of-frame rearrangements, and those results were checked against IGoR. In a later analysis, TCR-TCR, TCR-HLA and TCR-CMV co-occurrence was scored with hypergeometric tests, and a repertoire-size bias correction was applied to TCR pairs. To estimate false discovery rates, a later analysis permuted the HLA or CMV assignments 20 times. In a later analysis, co-occurring TCRs were grouped using DBSCAN, with TCRdist sequence similarity added in when clustering inside HLA-allele-positive subsets. Co-occurrence clustering excluded repertoires with fewer than 30,000 or more than 120,000 public chains, plus five with anomalous nucleotide sharing. Not all clones reach the TCRdb copy of this immuneACCESS table, which keeps in-frame sequences only. Checked studies attribute under half of the gap to unresolved V genes and leave the rest unexplained. V, J and clone size were drawn from that table, and D and trimming were deduced from the DNA. The sample table lists 130,000 to 150,000 clones, about 80% of them with a count of one. 5.1% of the sample is held by the ten biggest clonotypes.

Relative to germline, V is missing 4 bases and J is missing 2 bases, with 5 bases of the junction outside any gene match. Looking up the germline V gene yields CDR1 SGHVS and CDR2 FNYEAQ. There are 15 amino acids in the CDR3, from cysteine to phenylalanine inclusive. Just CDR3 DNA is preserved here, 45 bases in frame from base 1. The sequenced sample was PBMCs. This receptor was identified in a male donor in good health and CMV-seronegative. The chain is encoded by TRBV7-6 joined to TRBJ2-1; TRBD2 matches 7 bases in the middle. The DNA sequence is as follows: TGTGCCAGCAGCTCATCTAGCGGCCCCTACAATGAGCAGTTCTTC. Translated, this gives CASSSSSGPYNEQFF.